This T cell receptor (beta chain) was recorded in a study of blood T cells in healthy people across ages. Overall study findings and caveats: Strong correlation existed between TCR beta diversity and naive T cell percentage. With unsorted PBMCs, a conclusive comparison of naive versus antigen-experienced cells was not possible.

Donors were systemically healthy Caucasian individuals from Russia aged roughly 6 to 90 years. Primers used in a second PCR of roughly 6 to 12 cycles were a sample-barcoded 5' primer and a J-beta primer mix. Paired-end reads containing CDR3 totaled no fewer than 2.5 million for each sample. TCRdb re-derived calls from the 5' RACE reads in MiXCR, one entry per CDR3 protein. The repertoire holds about 1,500,000 distinct CDR3 sequences, 28% seen once, with 7.7% in the top ten. The CDR3 runs to 13 residues. J was trimmed by 16 bases and V by 6 bases; bases with no gene match: 13. The germline V gene encodes CDR1 MNHEY and CDR2 SVGAGI. There are a few counts of this clonotype. Antigen: not known.

This sequence was found in a young woman in good health. The sequenced sample consisted of blood. The rearrangement joins TRBV6-5 to TRBJ1-4; the match to TRBD1 covers 8 bases. CDR3 sequence reads: CASRKTGAPSEFF. CDR3 DNA sequence: TGTGCCAGCAGGAAGACAGGGGCGCCCTCGGAGTTTTTT.